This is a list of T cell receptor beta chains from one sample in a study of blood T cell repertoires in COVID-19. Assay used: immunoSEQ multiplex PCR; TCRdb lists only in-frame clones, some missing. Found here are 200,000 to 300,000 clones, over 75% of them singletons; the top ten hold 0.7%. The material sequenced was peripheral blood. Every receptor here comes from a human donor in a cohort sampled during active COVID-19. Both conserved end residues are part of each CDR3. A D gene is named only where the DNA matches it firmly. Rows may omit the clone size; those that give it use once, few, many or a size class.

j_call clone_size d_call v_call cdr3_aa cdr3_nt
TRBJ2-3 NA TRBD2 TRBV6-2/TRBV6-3 CASSYSIGGGLTDTQYF TGTGCCAGCAGTTACTCTATTGGCGGGGGGCTCACAGATACGCAGTATTTT
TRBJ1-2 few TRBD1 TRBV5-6 CASSRRDRHYGYTF TGTGCCAGCAGTCGCCGGGACAGACACTATGGCTACACCTTC
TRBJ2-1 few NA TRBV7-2 CASSASSYNEQFF TGTGCCAGCAGCGCGAGCTCCTACAATGAGCAGTTCTTC
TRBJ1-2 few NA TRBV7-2 CASSPGSHYGYTF TGTGCCAGCAGCCCGGGAAGCCATTATGGCTACACCTTC
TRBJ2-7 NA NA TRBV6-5 CASSYRDGYEQYF TGTGCCAGCAGTTACCGAGACGGGTACGAGCAGTACTTC
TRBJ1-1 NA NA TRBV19 CASSIGGGGNTEAFF TGTGCCAGTAGTATAGGGGGGGGCGGGAACACTGAAGCTTTCTTT
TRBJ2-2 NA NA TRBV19 CASRKGGANTGELFF TGTGCCAGTAGAAAAGGGGGAGCGAACACCGGGGAGCTGTTTTTT
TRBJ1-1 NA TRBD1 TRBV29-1 CSLRQGGRTEAFF TGCAGCTTACGACAGGGAGGTCGCACTGAAGCTTTCTTT
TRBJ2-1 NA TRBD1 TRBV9 CASSNRGQGLNEQFF TGTGCCAGCAGCAACCGGGGACAGGGACTCAATGAGCAGTTCTTC
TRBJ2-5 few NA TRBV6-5 CASSYSGQSEETQYF TGTGCCAGCAGTTACTCCGGACAGAGCGAAGAGACCCAGTACTTC
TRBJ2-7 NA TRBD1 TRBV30 CAWVSDRAGEQYF TGTGCCTGGGTTTCAGACAGGGCCGGGGAGCAGTACTTC
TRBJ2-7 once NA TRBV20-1 CSASTTGYDGGEQYF TGCAGTGCTAGTACAACCGGCTATGACGGGGGCGAGCAGTACTTC
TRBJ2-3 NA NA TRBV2 CASEQPPSTDTQYF TGTGCCAGCGAACAGCCGCCTAGCACAGATACGCAGTATTTT
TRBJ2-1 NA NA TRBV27 CASSLFRGDEQFF TGTGCCAGCAGTTTATTCAGAGGAGATGAGCAGTTCTTC
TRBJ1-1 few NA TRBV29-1 CSVCVGVVNTEAFF TGCAGCGTTTGCGTAGGGGTAGTGAACACTGAAGCTTTCTTT
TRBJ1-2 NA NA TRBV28 CASSLGAVGYTF TGTGCCAGCAGTTTAGGGGCAGTTGGCTACACCTTC
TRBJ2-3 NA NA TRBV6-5 CASSYPGERTDTQYF TGTGCCAGCAGTTACCCGGGAGAACGCACAGATACGCAGTATTTT
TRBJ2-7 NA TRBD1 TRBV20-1 CSASTGQGYYEQYF TGCAGTGCTAGTACAGGACAGGGTTACTACGAGCAGTACTTC
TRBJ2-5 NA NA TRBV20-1 CSASAGGLETQYF TGCAGTGCTAGTGCTGGCGGTTTAGAGACCCAGTACTTC
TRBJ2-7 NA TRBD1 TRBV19 CASRRQGAYEQYF TGTGCCAGTAGGCGCCAGGGGGCCTACGAGCAGTACTTC
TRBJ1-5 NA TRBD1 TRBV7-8 CASSLRTGGSQPQHF TGTGCCAGCAGCCTACGGACAGGGGGGAGTCAGCCCCAGCATTTT
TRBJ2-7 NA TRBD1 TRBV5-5 CASSLAQGTPYEQYF TGTGCCAGCAGCTTGGCACAGGGGACCCCCTACGAGCAGTACTTC
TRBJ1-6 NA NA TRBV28 CASRPTVSYNSPLHF TGTGCCAGCAGACCGACAGTCTCCTATAATTCACCCCTCCACTTT
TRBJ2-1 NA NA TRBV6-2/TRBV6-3 CASSPTPYNEQFF TGTGCCAGCAGCCCGACACCTTACAATGAGCAGTTCTTC
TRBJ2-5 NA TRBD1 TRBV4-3 CASSRRRGETQYF TGCGCCAGCAGCCGACGCAGGGGGGAGACCCAGTACTTC
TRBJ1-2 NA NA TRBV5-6 CASDGPRGYGYTF TGTGCCAGCGATGGGCCACGGGGTTACGGCTACACCTTC
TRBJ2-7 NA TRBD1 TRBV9 CASSRSAGTGRRGNEQYF TGTGCCAGCAGCCGATCAGCCGGGACAGGCCGGAGGGGCAACGAGCAGTACTTC
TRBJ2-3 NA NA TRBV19 CASSIAGGSPSTDTQYF TGTGCCAGTAGTATAGCGGGGGGCAGTCCTAGCACAGATACGCAGTATTTT
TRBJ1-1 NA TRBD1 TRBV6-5 CASSTGQGGTEAFF TGTGCCAGCAGTACAGGACAGGGTGGAACTGAAGCTTTCTTT
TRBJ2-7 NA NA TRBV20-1 CSARQIYEQYF TGCAGTGCTAGACAGATCTACGAGCAGTACTTC
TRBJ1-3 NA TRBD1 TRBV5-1 CASSPLGQGPGNTIYF TGCGCCAGCAGCCCCTTGGGACAGGGCCCTGGAAACACCATATATTTT
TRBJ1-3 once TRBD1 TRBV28 CATKQGAGNTIYF TGTGCCACCAAACAGGGGGCTGGAAACACCATATATTTT
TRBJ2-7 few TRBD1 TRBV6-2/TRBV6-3 CASSWTGRYEQYF TGTGCCAGCAGCTGGACAGGCCGTTACGAGCAGTACTTC
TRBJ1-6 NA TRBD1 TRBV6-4 CASSDPGQGVSPLHF TGTGCCAGCAGTGACCCGGGACAGGGTGTTTCACCCCTCCACTTT
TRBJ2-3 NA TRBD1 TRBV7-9 CASSSDRVPDTQYF TGTGCCAGCAGCTCCGACAGGGTACCCGATACGCAGTATTTT
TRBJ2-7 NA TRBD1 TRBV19 CASSIGRGNHYEQYF TGTGCCAGTAGTATAGGCAGGGGGAATCACTACGAGCAGTACTTC
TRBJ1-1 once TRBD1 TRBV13 CASSTTPGTGVSSTEAFF TGTGCCAGCAGCACCACCCCCGGGACAGGGGTTTCGAGCACTGAAGCTTTCTTT
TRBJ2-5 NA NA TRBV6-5 CASGGLAYQKETQYF TGTGCCAGCGGAGGCCTAGCTTATCAAAAAGAGACCCAGTACTTC
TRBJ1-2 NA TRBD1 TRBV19 CASSTSGQGAYGYTF TGTGCCAGTAGTACCTCGGGACAGGGGGCCTATGGCTACACCTTC
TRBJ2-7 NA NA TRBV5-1 CASSLSGYEQYF TGCGCCAGCAGCTTAAGCGGGTACGAGCAGTACTTC
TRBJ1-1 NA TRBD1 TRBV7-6 CASRQGEDTEAFF TGTGCCAGCAGACAGGGGGAAGACACTGAAGCTTTCTTT
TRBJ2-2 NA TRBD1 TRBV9 CASSATGGATGELFF TGTGCCAGCAGCGCAACAGGGGGAGCGACCGGGGAGCTGTTTTTT
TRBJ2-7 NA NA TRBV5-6 CASSFDFSYEQYF TGTGCCAGCAGTTTCGACTTCTCCTACGAGCAGTACTTC
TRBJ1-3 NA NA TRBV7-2 CASSFPQGPGSGNTIYF TGTGCCAGCAGCTTCCCTCAGGGCCCTGGGTCTGGAAACACCATATATTTT